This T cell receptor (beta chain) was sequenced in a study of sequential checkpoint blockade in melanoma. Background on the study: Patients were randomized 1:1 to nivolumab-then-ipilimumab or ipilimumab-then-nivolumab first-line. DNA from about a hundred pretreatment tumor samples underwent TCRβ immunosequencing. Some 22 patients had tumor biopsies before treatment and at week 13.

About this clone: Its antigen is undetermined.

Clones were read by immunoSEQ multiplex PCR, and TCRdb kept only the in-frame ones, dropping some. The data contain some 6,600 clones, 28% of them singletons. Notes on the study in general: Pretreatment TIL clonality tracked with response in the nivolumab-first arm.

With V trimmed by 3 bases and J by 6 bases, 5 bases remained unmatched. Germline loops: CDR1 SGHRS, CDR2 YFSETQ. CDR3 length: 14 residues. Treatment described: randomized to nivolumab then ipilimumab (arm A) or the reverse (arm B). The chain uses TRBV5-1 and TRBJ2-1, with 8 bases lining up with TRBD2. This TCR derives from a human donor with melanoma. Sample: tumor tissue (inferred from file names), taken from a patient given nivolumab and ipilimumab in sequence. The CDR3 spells CASSSGLVLNEQFF. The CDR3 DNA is TGCGCCAGCAGCTCGGGACTAGTCCTCAATGAGCAGTTCTTC.